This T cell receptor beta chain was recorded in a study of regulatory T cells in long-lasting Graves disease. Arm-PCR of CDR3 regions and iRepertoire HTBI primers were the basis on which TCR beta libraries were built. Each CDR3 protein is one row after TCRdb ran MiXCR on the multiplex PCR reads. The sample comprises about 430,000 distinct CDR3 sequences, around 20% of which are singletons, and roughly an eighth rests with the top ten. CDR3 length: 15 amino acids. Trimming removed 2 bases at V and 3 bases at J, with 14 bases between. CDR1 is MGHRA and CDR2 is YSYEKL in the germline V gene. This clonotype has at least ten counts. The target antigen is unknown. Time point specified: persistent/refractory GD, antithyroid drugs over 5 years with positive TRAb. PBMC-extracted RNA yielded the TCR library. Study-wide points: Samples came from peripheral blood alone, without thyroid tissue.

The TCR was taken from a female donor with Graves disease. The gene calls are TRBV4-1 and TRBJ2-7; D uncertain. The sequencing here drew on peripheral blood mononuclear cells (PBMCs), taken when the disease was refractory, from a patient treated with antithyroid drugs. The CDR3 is CASSQRTSQNYEQYF. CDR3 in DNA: TGCGCCAGCAGCCAACGGACCTCACAAAACTACGAGCAGTACTTC.